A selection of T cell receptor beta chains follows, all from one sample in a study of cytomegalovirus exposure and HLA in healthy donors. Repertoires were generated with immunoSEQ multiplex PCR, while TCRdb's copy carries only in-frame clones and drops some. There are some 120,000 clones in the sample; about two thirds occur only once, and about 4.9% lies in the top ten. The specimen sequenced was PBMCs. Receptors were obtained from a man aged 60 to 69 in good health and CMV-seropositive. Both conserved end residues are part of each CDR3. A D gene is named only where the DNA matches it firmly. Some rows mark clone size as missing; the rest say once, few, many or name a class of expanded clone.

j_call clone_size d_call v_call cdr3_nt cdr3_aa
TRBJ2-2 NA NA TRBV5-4 TGTGCCAGCAGCTCCCACAGGAAGTTTAACACCGGGGAGCTGTTTTTT CASSSHRKFNTGELFF
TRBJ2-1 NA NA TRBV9 TGTGCCAGCAGCGTAGTAGGCGGGGTAGGGTCTAGTGAGCAGTTCTTC CASSVVGGVGSSEQFF
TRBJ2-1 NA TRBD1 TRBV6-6 TGTGCCAGCAGCCCCGGGACAGCTCACAATGAGCAGTTCTTC CASSPGTAHNEQFF
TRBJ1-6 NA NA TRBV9 TGTGCCAGCAGCCCGCGGTCCAATAATTCACCCCTCCACTTT CASSPRSNNSPLHF
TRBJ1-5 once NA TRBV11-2 TGTGCCAGCAGCCTCCTCGCCGGGGGGGCCAATCAGCCCCAGCATTTT CASSLLAGGANQPQHF
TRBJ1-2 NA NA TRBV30 TGTGCCTGGCAGGGGACGGGCCCTAACTATGGCTACACCTTC CAWQGTGPNYGYTF
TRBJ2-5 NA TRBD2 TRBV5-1 TGCGCCAGCAGCTTGGAACTAGCGGGGGGGCTTTTAGAGACCCAGTACTTC CASSLELAGGLLETQYF
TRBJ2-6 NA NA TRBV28 TGTGCCAGCAGTTTACCGGGCTCTGGGGCCAACGTCCTGACTTTC CASSLPGSGANVLTF
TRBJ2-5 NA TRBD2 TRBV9 TGTGCCAGCAGCGTAGAGGAGGCGAGCGGGGGGCCTCCGTACCAAGAGACCCAGTACTTC CASSVEEASGGPPYQETQYF
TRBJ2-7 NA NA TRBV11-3 TGTGCCAGCAGCTTAGGCCTTCTAGTTTTAAGGACAGCTAACTACGAGCAGTACTTC CASSLGLLVLRTANYEQYF
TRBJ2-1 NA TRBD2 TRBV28 TGTGCCAGCAGACCTAGCAATCTGCCGGGAGGTGAGCAGTTCTTC CASRPSNLPGGEQFF
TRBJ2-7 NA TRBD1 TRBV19 TGTGCCAGTAGTATGAGGGGACAGGGGATCTACGAGCAGTACTTC CASSMRGQGIYEQYF
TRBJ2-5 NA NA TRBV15 TGTGCCACCAGCACCAAAGAGACCCAGTACTTC CATSTKETQYF
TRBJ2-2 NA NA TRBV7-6 TGTGCCAGCAGCTTACTGGGGGCGCAGAACACCGGGGAGCTGTTTTTT CASSLLGAQNTGELFF
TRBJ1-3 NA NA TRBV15 TGTGCCACCAGCAGAGATCGAACAGTAATATATGGAAACACCATATATTTT CATSRDRTVIYGNTIYF
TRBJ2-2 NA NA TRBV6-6 TGTGCCAGCAGTTTCGACAGGTGGTCCACCGGGGAGCTGTTTTTT CASSFDRWSTGELFF
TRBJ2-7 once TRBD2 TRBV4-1 TGCGCCAGCAGCACCAGCCAGGCTAGCGGGGCCGCCGAGCAGTACTTC CASSTSQASGAAEQYF
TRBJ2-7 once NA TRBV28 TGTGCCACCAGGATTTATCAGGGCTCCTACGAGCAGTACTTC CATRIYQGSYEQYF
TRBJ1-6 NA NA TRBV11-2 TGTGCCAGCAGCCCGTTCGGTGGGGGAGGCTCACCCCTCCACTTT CASSPFGGGGSPLHF
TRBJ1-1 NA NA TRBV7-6 TGTGCCAGCAGCACCCGGGACTGGTACATGAACACTGAAGCTTTCTTT CASSTRDWYMNTEAFF
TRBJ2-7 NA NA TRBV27 TGTGCCAGCAGCTCAGGGGTGACCTACGAGCAGTACTTC CASSSGVTYEQYF
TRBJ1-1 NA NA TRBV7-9 TGTGCCAGCAGCTTAGCGTGGACAATCACTGAAGCTTTCTTT CASSLAWTITEAFF
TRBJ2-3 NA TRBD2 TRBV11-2 TGTGCCAGCAGCTTAAGGGCGGGGGGGCTCACAGATACGCAGTATTTT CASSLRAGGLTDTQYF
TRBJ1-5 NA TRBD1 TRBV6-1 TGTGCCAGCAGTGATGCTGGGACAGTTAGCAATCAGCCCCAGCATTTT CASSDAGTVSNQPQHF
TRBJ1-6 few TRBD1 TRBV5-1 TGCGCCAGCAGCTTGGGGGGACAGGGTTATTCACCCCTCCACTTT CASSLGGQGYSPLHF
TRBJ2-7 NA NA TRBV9 TGTGCCAGCGCGACGGGGTTGGGAGAGCAGTACTTC CASATGLGEQYF
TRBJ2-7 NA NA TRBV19 TGTGCCAGTAGATATAACGGGGGCTACGAGCAGTACTTC CASRYNGGYEQYF
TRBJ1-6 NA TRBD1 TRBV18 TGTGCCAGCTCATCCGACGTCGGAGGATCGACAGGGTCACCCCTCCACTTT CASSSDVGGSTGSPLHF
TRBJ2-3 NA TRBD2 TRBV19 TGTGCCACCCAGGGTCGAGCGGGGGGAACAGATACGCAGTATTTT CATQGRAGGTDTQYF
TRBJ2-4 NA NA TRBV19 TGTGCCAGTAATGCAGGGGGGAGCTATAACATTCAGTACTTC CASNAGGSYNIQYF
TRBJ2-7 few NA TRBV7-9 TGTTTTTTCAAAAAGAAGGCGGCCTACGAGCAGTACTTC CFFKKKAAYEQYF
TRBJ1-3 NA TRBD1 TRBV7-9 TGTGCCAGCAGCTTCGACAGGGGCCACACCATATATTTT CASSFDRGHTIYF
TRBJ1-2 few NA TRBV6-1 TGTGCCAGCAGTGAAGGTGGTGGTGGGGAGGAAAATGGCTACACCTTC CASSEGGGGEENGYTF